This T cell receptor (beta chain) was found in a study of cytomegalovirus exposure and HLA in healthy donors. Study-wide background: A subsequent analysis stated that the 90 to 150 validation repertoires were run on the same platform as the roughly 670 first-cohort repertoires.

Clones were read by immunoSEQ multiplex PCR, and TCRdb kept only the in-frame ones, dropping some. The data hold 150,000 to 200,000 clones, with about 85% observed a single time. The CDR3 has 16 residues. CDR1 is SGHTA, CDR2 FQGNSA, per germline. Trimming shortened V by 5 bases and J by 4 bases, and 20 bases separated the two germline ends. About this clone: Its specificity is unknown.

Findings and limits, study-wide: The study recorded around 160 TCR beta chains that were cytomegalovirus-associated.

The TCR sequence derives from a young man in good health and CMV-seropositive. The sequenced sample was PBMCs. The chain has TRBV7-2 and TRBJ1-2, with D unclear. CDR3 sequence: CASSNGPDGDIYGYTF. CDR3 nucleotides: TGTGCCAGCAGCAATGGCCCCGACGGAGATATCTATGGCTACACCTTC.